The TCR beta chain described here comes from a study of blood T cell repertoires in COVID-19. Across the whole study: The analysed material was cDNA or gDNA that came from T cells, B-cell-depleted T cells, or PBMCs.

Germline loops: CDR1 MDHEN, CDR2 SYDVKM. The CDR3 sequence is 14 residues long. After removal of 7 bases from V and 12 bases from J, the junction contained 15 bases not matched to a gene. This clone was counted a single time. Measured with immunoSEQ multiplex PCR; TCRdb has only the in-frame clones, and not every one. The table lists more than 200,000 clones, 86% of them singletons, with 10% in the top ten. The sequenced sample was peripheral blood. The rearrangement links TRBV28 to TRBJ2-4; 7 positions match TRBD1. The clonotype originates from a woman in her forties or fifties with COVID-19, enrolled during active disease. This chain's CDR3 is CASTPDRARPAQYF. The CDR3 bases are TGTGCCAGCACCCCAGACAGGGCCCGTCCGGCTCAGTACTTC.